This T cell receptor beta chain originates from a study of T cell responses to AZD1222 COVID-19 vaccine. Study-wide context: Second-dose intervals near 4 or 12 weeks were combined.

Study-level points and caveats: Increases in Spike-specific TCR breadth and depth were seen after two AZD1222 doses. Donors in the cohort were predominantly white British and more often female, and clonal diversity was possibly underestimated. Nearly half of the spike-specific TCRs reportedly recognize variant regions that carry no mutations.

Repertoires were generated with immunoSEQ multiplex PCR, while TCRdb's copy carries only in-frame clones and drops some. Among under 100,000 clones listed, over 70% were seen once. This CDR3 is built from 14 residues. CDR1 and CDR2 (germline): SGHRS, YFSETQ. Deletions cut 0 bases from V and 5 bases from J, with 12 bases between. Concerning this clone itself: What it recognizes is unknown.

This chain connects TRBV5-1 to TRBJ2-7; perhaps TRBD1 as D (6 bases). The specimen was peripheral blood, collected on day 0 of AZD1222 vaccination. This TCR was sampled from an adult in good health. CDR3 DNA sequence: TGCGCCAGCAGCTTGGACAGGGTCGGAGACGAGCAGTACTTC. The encoded protein is CASSLDRVGDEQYF.